This TCR beta chain was retrieved from a study of cytomegalovirus exposure and HLA in healthy donors. It was with 60 Vbeta and 13 Jbeta primers that the PCR ran. Method: immunoSEQ multiplex PCR; TCRdb's copy keeps in-frame clones and lacks some. The sample has fewer than 200,000 clones; around 81% are singletons. This TCR derives from a man aged 40-50 years in good health and CMV-seronegative. Sequencing input: PBMCs.

The chain's CDR3 is CASLETEMNTEAFF. The CDR3 DNA sequence: TGTGCCAGTTTAGAGACAGAGATGAACACTGAAGCTTTCTTT. The chain joins TRBV11-2 to TRBJ1-1; tentatively, D is TRBD1 (5 bases). The V end was cut by 9 bases, the J end by 0 bases, with 14 bases between. Germline assignment: CDR1 SGHAT and CDR2 FQNNGV. This CDR3 is built from 14 residues.